The following is a T cell receptor beta chain sequence with its context. In the study's own analysis: Amplification of reference gene primers was used by the study to estimate nucleated cell counts. TCRdb's table, derived via immunoSEQ multiplex PCR, lists solely in-frame clones and lacks some. V and J calls and clone size are those listed in that table; D and trimming were worked out from the DNA. The sample holds around 250,000 clones, 82% seen once. This specimen belongs to a study of blood T cell repertoires in COVID-19. Background on the study: Samples came from the United States, Italy and Spain, spanning acute and convalescent COVID-19.

V was cut by 3 bases and J by 0 bases, with 8 bases left in between. Germline V gene data show CDR1 as DFQATT and CDR2 as SNEGSKA (reference sequence). The CDR3 runs 14 residues. This receptor was obtained from a woman of 80 years or more with acute or convalescent COVID-19. The sequencing input was peripheral blood. V gene TRBV20-1 combines with J gene TRBJ2-2; a possible D gene is TRBD2 (6 bases). The CDR3 sequence is CSASLASNTGELFF. In DNA, the CDR3 is TGCAGTGCTAGTCTAGCGTCGAACACCGGGGAGCTGTTTTTT.